These 9 T cell receptor beta chains originate from one sample sequenced in a study of blood T cell repertoires in COVID-19. Assay: immunoSEQ multiplex PCR; the TCRdb copy retains only in-frame clones and omits some. Of about 200,000 clones detected, approximately 90% appear once; the ten largest clones hold roughly 1.2%. Sequencing used PBMCs or T cells enriched from blood (not recorded which). These receptors all come from a man aged 25 to 40 who had recovered from COVID-19.

The chain carries TRBV6-1 and TRBJ1-2, with D tentatively TRBD1 (5 bases). CDR3 size: 17 residues. Germline CDR1 MNHNS, CDR2 SASEGT. V lost 2 bases and J lost 5, with 21 bases in between. As DNA, the CDR3 is TGTGCCAGCAGTGAAAGAGCGTGGGGGGTGTCGGAGTATGGCTACACCTTC. Residues: CASSERAWGVSEYGYTF.

The J gene is TRBJ1-3, the V gene TRBV5-1; 10 bases line up with TRBD1. The ends lost 0 bases at V and 1 base at J; junction bases unmatched: 4. The CDR3 covers 17 residues. CDR1 and CDR2 (germline): SGHRS, YFSETQ. For the CDR3, the DNA is TGCGCCAGCAGCTTGGGACAGGGGGCGCCTTCTGGAAACACCATATATTTT. Translated, it gives CASSLGQGAPSGNTIYF. Full variable domain (remainder filled in from reference TRBV5-1 and TRBJ1-3): KAGVTQTPRYLIKTRGQQVTLSCSPISGHRSVSWYQQTPGQGLQFLFEYFSETQRNKGNFPGRFSGRQFSNSRSEMNVSTLELGDSALYLCASSLGQGAPSGNTIYFGEGSWLTVV.

The chain joins TRBV7-2 to TRBJ2-7; TRBD2 is a possible D gene (5 bases). Germline loops: CDR1 SGHTA, CDR2 FQGNSA. Trimming left V 1 base short and J 7 bases short, with 17 bases between. The length of the CDR3 is 15 residues. CDR3 nucleotides: TGTGCCAGCAGCTTAGAGTCGGGCCTGTCGGGGGAGCAGTACTTC. It is translated as CASSLESGLSGEQYF. The whole variable domain, remainder taken from reference TRBV7-2 and TRBJ2-7, is GAGVSQSPSNKVTEKGKDVELRCDPISGHTALYWYRQSLGQGLEFLIYFQGNSAPDKSGLPSDRFSAERTGGSVSTLTIQRTQQEDSAVYLCASSLESGLSGEQYFGPGTRLTVT.

In this sample, this clone turned up once. The CDR3 coding sequence is TGTGCCAGCAGCTTAGATGGGACAGGGGCCACCGGGGAGCTGTTTTTT. Amino acids: CASSLDGTGATGELFF. The chain links TRBV7-2 to TRBJ2-2; TRBD1 aligns across 10 bases. V lost 1 base, J lost 4 bases, and 3 bases stayed unmatched. Germline-derived CDR1 and CDR2 are SGHTA and FQGNSA. This CDR3 contains 16 residues.

V and J are TRBV11-2 and TRBJ2-5, with a tentative D call TRBD2 (5 bases). The CDR3 extends over 13 amino acids. Per germline, CDR1 SGHAT and CDR2 FQNNGV. The V end lost 5 bases, the J end lost 5 bases, and 12 bases lay between the germline ends. The CDR3 nucleotides read TGTGCCAGCAGCCCGGGATGGCAGGAGACCCAGTACTTC. Protein product: CASSPGWQETQYF.

The rearrangement links TRBV3-1 (or the pseudogene TRBV3-2) to TRBJ2-7; 10 bases map to TRBD1. Unmatched junction bases numbered 1, after V lost 4 bases and J lost 1 base. This CDR3 is 14 amino acids long. CDR1 and CDR2 (germline): LGHDT, YNNKEL (reference sequence). The CDR3 sequence: CASSRDRGSYEQYF. The DNA of the CDR3 is TGTGCCAGCAGCCGGGACAGGGGATCCTACGAGCAGTACTTC.

The V call is TRBV28, the J call TRBJ2-5; TRBD1 matches 8 bases. This CDR3 is 16 amino acids long. The ends lost 2 bases at V and 0 bases at J; junction bases unmatched: 5. Germline V gives CDR1 MDHEN, CDR2 SYDVKM. CDR3 in DNA: TGTGCCAGCAGTTTAGCCGGGACAGGTAACCAAGAGACCCAGTACTTC. Translating gives CASSLAGTGNQETQYF.

The rearrangement links TRBV11-3 to TRBJ2-1, with 13 bases lining up with TRBD2. Germline CDR1 and CDR2: SGHNT and YENEEA. The V and J ends lost 3 bases and 7 bases, in that order; junction bases with no gene match: 6. The CDR3 totals 16 residues. In nucleotides, the CDR3 is TGTGCCAGCAGCTTCAGGGGGACTAGCGGGGAGAATGAGCAGTTCTTC. It codes for CASSFRGTSGENEQFF.

The gene calls are TRBV19 and TRBJ1-5; a weak D match, TRBD1 (5 bases). This CDR3 is built from 14 residues. The germline CDR1 and CDR2 sequences are LNHDA and SQIVND (reference sequence). V lost 5 bases and J lost 7, with 15 bases in between. The CDR3 bases are TGTGCCAGTAGTCTCCGGGGGTCTGGGCAGCCCCAGCATTTT. Residues: CASSLRGSGQPQHF.